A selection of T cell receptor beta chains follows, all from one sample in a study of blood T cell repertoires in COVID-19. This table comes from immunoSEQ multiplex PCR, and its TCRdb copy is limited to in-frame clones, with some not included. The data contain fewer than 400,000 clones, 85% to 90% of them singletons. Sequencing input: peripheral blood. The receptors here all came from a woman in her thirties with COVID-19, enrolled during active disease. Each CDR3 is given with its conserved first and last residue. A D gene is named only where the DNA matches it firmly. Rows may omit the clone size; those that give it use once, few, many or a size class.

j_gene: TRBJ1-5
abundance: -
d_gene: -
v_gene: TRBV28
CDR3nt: TGTGCCAGCAGTTTACAGTATCAGCCCCAGCATTTT
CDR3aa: CASSLQYQPQHF

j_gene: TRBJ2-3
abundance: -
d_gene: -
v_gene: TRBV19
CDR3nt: TGTGCCAGTAGTCTGCGGGGGCCTAGCACAGATACGCAGTATTTT
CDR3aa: CASSLRGPSTDTQYF

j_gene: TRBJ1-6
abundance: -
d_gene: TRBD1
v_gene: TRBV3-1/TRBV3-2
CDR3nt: TGTGCCAGCAGCCAAGGGACAGGGTCGAATTCACCCCTCCACTTT
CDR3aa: CASSQGTGSNSPLHF

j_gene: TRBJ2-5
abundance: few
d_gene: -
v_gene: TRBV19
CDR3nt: TGTGCCAGTAGTGGAGACAGTATTGAGACCCAGTACTTC
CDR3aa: CASSGDSIETQYF

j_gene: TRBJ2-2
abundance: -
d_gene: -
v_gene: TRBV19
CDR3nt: TGTGCCAGTAGTGAGGGACTCCTACAGACTGGGAGGAACACCGGGGAGCTGTTTTTT
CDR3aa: CASSEGLLQTGRNTGELFF

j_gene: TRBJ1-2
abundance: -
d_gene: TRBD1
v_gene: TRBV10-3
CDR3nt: TGTGCCATCAGTGGGCCAGGGGGATATGGCTACACCTTC
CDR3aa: CAISGPGGYGYTF

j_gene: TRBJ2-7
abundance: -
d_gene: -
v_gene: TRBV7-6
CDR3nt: TGTGCCAGCAGCGCGTCGTACCGGGGTAACTACGAGCAGTACTTC
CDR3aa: CASSASYRGNYEQYF

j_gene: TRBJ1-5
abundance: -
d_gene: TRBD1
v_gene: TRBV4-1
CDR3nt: TGCGCCAGCAGCCAAGTTTGGGTCGGGACAGGGGGCGCGTCAAACCAGCCCCAGCATTTT
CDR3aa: CASSQVWVGTGGASNQPQHF

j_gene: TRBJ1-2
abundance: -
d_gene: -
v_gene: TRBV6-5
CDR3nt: TGTGCCAGCAGTTACGGACTTGGGAACTATGGCTACACCTTC
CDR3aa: CASSYGLGNYGYTF

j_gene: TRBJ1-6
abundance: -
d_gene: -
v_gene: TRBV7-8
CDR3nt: TGTGCCAGCAGCCGCCGCTATAATTCACCCCTCCACTTT
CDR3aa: CASSRRYNSPLHF

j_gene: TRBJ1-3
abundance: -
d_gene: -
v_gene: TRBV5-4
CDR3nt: TGTGCCAGCAGCCCAGGGGTGGGATCAGCTGGAAACACCATATATTTT
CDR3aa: CASSPGVGSAGNTIYF

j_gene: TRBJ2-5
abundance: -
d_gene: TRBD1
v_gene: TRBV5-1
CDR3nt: TGCGCCAGCAGCGCGCAGGGGGCGGAGACCCAGTACTTC
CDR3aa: CASSAQGAETQYF

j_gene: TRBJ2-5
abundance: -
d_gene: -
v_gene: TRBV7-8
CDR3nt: TGTGCCAGCAGCTCCCAAGACAGGCTCCAAGAGACCCAGTACTTC
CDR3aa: CASSSQDRLQETQYF

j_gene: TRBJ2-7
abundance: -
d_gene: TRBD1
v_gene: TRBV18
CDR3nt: TGTGCCAGCTCACCAGGGACAGGGGGATACGAGCAGTACTTC
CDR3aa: CASSPGTGGYEQYF

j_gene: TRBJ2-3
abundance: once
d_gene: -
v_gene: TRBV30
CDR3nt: TGTGCCTGGATCGCCGGGGTGGGGGGAGATACGCAGTATTTT
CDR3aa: CAWIAGVGGDTQYF

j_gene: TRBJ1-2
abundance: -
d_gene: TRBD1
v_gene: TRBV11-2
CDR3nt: TGTGCCAGCAGCCAGGAACAGGGGGTGAACTATGGCTACACCTTC
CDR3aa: CASSQEQGVNYGYTF

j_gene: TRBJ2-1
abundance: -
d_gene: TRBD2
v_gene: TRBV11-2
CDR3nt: TGTGCCAGCAGCCCCCGTGGTAGCGGGGTCTACAATGAGCAGTTCTTC
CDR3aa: CASSPRGSGVYNEQFF

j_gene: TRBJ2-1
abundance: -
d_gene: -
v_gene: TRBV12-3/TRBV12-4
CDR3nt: TGTGCCAGCAGTTTACGAGGGGGGGATGAGCAGTTCTTC
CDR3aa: CASSLRGGDEQFF

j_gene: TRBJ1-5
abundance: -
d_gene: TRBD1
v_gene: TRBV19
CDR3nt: TGTGCCAGTAGTGGAAAGGGGGCGAGGGATCAGCCCCAGCATTTT
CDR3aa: CASSGKGARDQPQHF

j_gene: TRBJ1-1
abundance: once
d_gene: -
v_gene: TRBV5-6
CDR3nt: TGTGCCAGCAGCTTCGTGGATCGTACGGAGATAAACACTGAAGCTTTCTTT
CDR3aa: CASSFVDRTEINTEAFF

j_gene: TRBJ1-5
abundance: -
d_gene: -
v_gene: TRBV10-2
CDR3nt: TGCGCCAGCAGTGATGGCATACAGTATCAGCCCCAGCATTTT
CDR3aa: CASSDGIQYQPQHF

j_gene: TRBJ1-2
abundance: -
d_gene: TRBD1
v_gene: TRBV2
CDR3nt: TGTGCCAGCAGGGACAGGTCACTAGACTATGGCTACACCTTC
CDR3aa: CASRDRSLDYGYTF

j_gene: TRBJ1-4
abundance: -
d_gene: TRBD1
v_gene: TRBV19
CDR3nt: TGTGCCAGTAGACCTACTCCAGGGGGCAATGAAAAACTGTTTTTT
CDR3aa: CASRPTPGGNEKLFF

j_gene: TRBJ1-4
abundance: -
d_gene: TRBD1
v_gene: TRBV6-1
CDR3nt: TGTGCCAGCAGTGAACCGGGACAGGGGGCTCTTAATGAAAAACTGTTTTTT
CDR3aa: CASSEPGQGALNEKLFF

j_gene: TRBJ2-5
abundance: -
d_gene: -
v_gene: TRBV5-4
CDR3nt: TGTGCCAGCAGCTCCCTCCAGATGGCAGAGACCCAGTACTTC
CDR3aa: CASSSLQMAETQYF